What follows is one T cell receptor (beta chain) and its context. Both 60 Vbeta primers and 13 Jbeta primers went into the PCR. Using immunoSEQ multiplex PCR, the repertoire was profiled, and TCRdb retains in-frame clones only, with some absent. The sample holds approximately 100,000 clones, 70% to 80% seen once. These data originate in a study of cytomegalovirus exposure and HLA in healthy donors. Losses at the gene ends were 0 bases for V and 5 bases for J; bases not matched to a gene: 14. CDR1 is SGHTA and CDR2 is FQGNSA in the germline V gene. This CDR3 comprises 19 residues. The specimen sequenced was PBMCs. The clonotype was recovered from a man aged 45-65 years in good health and CMV-seropositive. V gene TRBV7-2 combines with J gene TRBJ2-7, with 12 bases aligning to TRBD2. The CDR3 here is CASSLALPRPSGRVDEQYF. The CDR3 bases are TGTGCCAGCAGCTTAGCCCTCCCCAGGCCTAGCGGGAGGGTCGACGAGCAGTACTTC. Based on the CDR3 plus reference TRBV7-2 and TRBJ2-7, the full variable domain is GAGVSQSPSNKVTEKGKDVELRCDPISGHTALYWYRQSLGQGLEFLIYFQGNSAPDKSGLPSDRFSAERTGGSVSTLTIQRTQQEDSAVYLCASSLALPRPSGRVDEQYFGPGTRLTVT.